This TCR beta chain originates from a study of graft-versus-host responses after intestinal transplantation. Libraries were prepared by immunoSEQ multiplex PCR; TCRdb keeps only in-frame clonotypes and omits some of them. The sample has tens of thousands of clones, roughly 89% seen once. Remarks on this clone: As yet, its antigen is unknown.

CDR1 is MDHEN and CDR2 is SYDVKM in the germline V gene. The germline V and J ends were trimmed by 7 bases and 4 bases, with 11 bases remaining between them. There are 12 residues in the CDR3. The rearrangement links TRBV28 to TRBJ2-7, with a possible D match to TRBD1 (5 bases). This TCR derives from a human donor who received an intestinal transplant. Source: unstimulated CD4+ T cells sorted from spleen or lymph node cells, taken before intestinal transplant. The CDR3: CASNPPGYEQYF. The DNA for the CDR3 is TGTGCCAGCAACCCGCCAGGGTACGAGCAGTACTTC. The complete variable domain, with remaining parts taken from reference TRBV28 and TRBJ2-7, reads DVKVTQSSRYLVKRTGEKVFLECVQDMDHENMFWYRQDPGLGLRLIYFSYDVKMKEKGDIPEGYSVSREKKERFSLILESASTNQTSMYLCASNPPGYEQYFGPGTRLTVT.